The 29 T cell receptor beta chains given below trace back to one sample, sequenced in a study of T-cell reconstitution after alpha-beta-depleted transplantation in children. A library of TCRbeta sequences, prepared with unique molecular identifiers, was generated. TCRdb independently ran MiXCR on the PCR reads; one entry per CDR3 protein. Seen here are around 370,000 distinct CDR3 sequences, 10% observed once, and the top ten hold more than 2%. Sequenced material: PBMCs from the stem cell graft donor, taken from the stem cell graft. All receptors come from a human donor who donated a stem cell graft to a child with acute lymphoblastic leukemia.

Only a few counts were recorded for this clonotype. The rearrangement links TRBV9 to TRBJ2-7, with TRBD2 matching 9 bases. Looked up from germline, CDR1 is SGDLS and CDR2 is YYNGEE. V trimming: 0 bases; J trimming: 7 bases; junction bases outside the gene matches: 8. The CDR3 length is 15 residues. In DNA, the CDR3 is TGTGCCAGCAGCGTAGAGGGACTAGCTACGGGGGAGCAGTACTTC. Encoded protein: CASSVEGLATGEQYF.

V and J are TRBV7-9 and TRBJ2-7; TRBD2 agrees at 7 bases. J was trimmed by 3 bases and V by 6 bases; bases with no gene match: 11. The CDR3 runs to 15 residues. Germline loops: CDR1 SEHNR, CDR2 FQNEAQ (reference sequence). The CDR3 protein is CASRTAGPKYYEQYF. The CDR3 nucleotides read TGTGCCAGCAGGACAGCGGGACCTAAGTACTACGAGCAGTACTTC.

This chain connects TRBV7-2 to TRBJ2-7, with D hard to call. V lost 5 bases and J lost 2, with 13 bases in between. There are 14 residues in the CDR3. CDR1 is SGHTA, CDR2 FQGNSA, per germline. The CDR3 reads CASSPPGATYEQYF. DNA of the CDR3: TGTGCCAGCAGCCCTCCGGGCGCGACCTACGAGCAGTACTTC.

At least ten counts were recorded for this clonotype. The rearrangement joins TRBV4-3 to TRBJ2-7; D ambiguous. V shed 1 base and J shed 4 bases, with 8 bases lying between them. This CDR3 spans 13 amino acids. Per the germline V gene, CDR1 is LGHNA and CDR2 is YSLEER. CDR3 residues: CASSQGFGYEQYF. For the CDR3, the DNA is TGCGCCAGCAGCCAAGGCTTCGGGTACGAGCAGTACTTC.

There are a few counts of this clonotype. The chain links TRBV19 to TRBJ2-5; D is undetermined. Looked up from germline, CDR1 is LNHDA and CDR2 is SQIVND (reference sequence). Trimming shortened V by 5 bases and J by 5 bases, and 18 bases separated the two germline ends. This CDR3 contains 15 residues. Here the CDR3 reads CASSAPWQDGETQYF. In nucleotides, the CDR3 is TGTGCCAGTAGTGCCCCTTGGCAGGATGGGGAGACCCAGTACTTC.

This clonotype was detected a few times. J is TRBJ2-1 and V is TRBV27; TRBD1 or TRBD2 may be the D gene (5 bases each). With 6 bases removed from V and 5 bases from J, the gap between germline ends came to 14 bases. Germline V gives CDR1 MNHEY, CDR2 SMNVEV (reference sequence). CDR3 length equals 14 residues. For the CDR3, the DNA is TGTGCCAGCAGCTATTGGGACGGAAACAATGAGCAGTTCTTC. Residues: CASSYWDGNNEQFF.

This clonotype was detected only a few times. This chain links TRBV7-9 with TRBJ2-7; 12 positions match TRBD2. Germline assignment: CDR1 SEHNR and CDR2 FQNEAQ (reference sequence). CDR3 length: 17 amino acids. Unmatched junction bases numbered 12, after V lost 5 bases and J lost 4 bases. The CDR3 region is CASSPRLAGVHEYEQYF. In DNA form, the CDR3 reads TGTGCCAGCAGCCCCCGACTAGCGGGAGTACATGAGTACGAGCAGTACTTC.

This CDR3 is CSVDPRLAENTQYF. DNA of the CDR3: TGCAGCGTTGACCCACGACTAGCGGAGAATACGCAGTATTTT. The rearrangement joins TRBV29-1 to TRBJ2-3; 9 bases line up with TRBD2. From germline, CDR1 is SQVTM and CDR2 ANQGSEA. V was pared by 3 bases and J by 7 bases, with 8 bases of the junction left unmatched. There are 14 residues in the CDR3.

This clonotype showed up just a few times. The rearrangement joins TRBV29-1 to TRBJ1-2, with 7 bases identical to TRBD1. The length of the CDR3 is 11 residues. CDR1 and CDR2 (germline): SQVTM, ANQGSEA. Trimming removed 5 bases from V and 8 bases from J; junction bases left unmatched: 5. Here the CDR3 DNA reads TGCAGCGTTAGACAGGGAGAGGGCTACACCTTC. It yields the protein CSVRQGEGYTF.

In its sample, this clonotype was seen many times. The chain employs TRBV7-2 and TRBJ2-7, with 10 bases aligning to TRBD2. The CDR3 sequence is 16 residues long. V shed 1 base, J shed 5 bases, and the junction held 8 bases outside the gene matches. The germline gives CDR1 SGHTA, CDR2 FQGNSA. The CDR3 DNA follows: TGTGCCAGCAGCTTAGAGGCTAGCGGGAGTCCCCACGAGCAGTACTTC. The encoded protein is CASSLEASGSPHEQYF.

At least ten counts were recorded for this clonotype. The V gene is TRBV20-1, the J gene TRBJ1-2; D unclear. This CDR3 spans 12 amino acids. In germline, CDR1 is DFQATT, CDR2 SNEGSKA (reference sequence). V dropped 3 bases and J dropped 8 bases, with 13 bases sitting between them. CDR3 nucleotides: TGCAGTGCTAGGGACCCTAAGAGGGGCTACACCTTC. It specifies CSARDPKRGYTF.

The chain joins TRBV9 to TRBJ2-7, with a tentative D call TRBD2 (7 bases). The CDR3 extends over 16 amino acids. The germline CDR1 and CDR2 sequences are SGDLS and YYNGEE. V lost 4 bases, J lost 1 base, and 18 bases lay in between. CDR3 region: CASSPRGGQPSYEQYF. DNA of the CDR3: TGTGCCAGCAGCCCAAGGGGGGGGCAGCCTTCCTACGAGCAGTACTTC.

This chain joins TRBV28 and TRBJ2-7; 10 positions match TRBD2. The germline gives CDR1 MDHEN, CDR2 SYDVKM. This CDR3 has 15 amino acids. The ends lost 6 bases at V and 1 base at J; junction bases unmatched: 6. Here the CDR3 DNA reads TGTGCCAGCAGGGAAGCGGGACTAGCGTCCTACGAGCAGTACTTC. Translation gives CASREAGLASYEQYF.

This clonotype has just a few counts. The V and J genes are TRBV4-1 and TRBJ2-5, with TRBD2 identical over 8 bases. Germline lookup yields CDR1 MGHRA and CDR2 YSYEKL. This CDR3 spans 14 amino acids. Unmatched junction bases numbered 6, after V lost 4 bases and J lost 5 bases. The CDR3 here is CASSPGGGRETQYF. CDR3 nucleotides: TGCGCCAGCAGCCCCGGGGGGGGGAGGGAGACCCAGTACTTC.

This clonotype was counted between two and nine times. The chain recombines TRBV21-1 with TRBJ1-1. TRBV21-1 is a known pseudogene. CDR3 length equals 17 residues. The CDR3 loop is CASSKEAMSKGITEAFF. The CDR3 coding sequence is TGTGCCAGCAGCAAAGAGGCCATGTCAAAGGGGATCACTGAAGCTTTCTTT.

This clonotype has a handful of counts. The V call is TRBV25-1, the J call TRBJ2-2; D is perhaps TRBD1 (6 bases). CDR3 size: 16 residues. V shed 4 bases and J shed 2 bases, with 14 bases lying between them. Germline assignment: CDR1 MGHDK and CDR2 SYGVNS. The CDR3 here is CASSASGGVNTGELFF. CDR3 DNA: TGTGCCAGCAGTGCCTCTGGGGGCGTTAACACCGGGGAGCTGTTTTTT.

This clonotype came up a few times. Lacking the conserved final phenylalanine or tryptophan, this CDR3 likely reflects a read error. No DNA is shown, since the ends of the CDR3 on it are uncertain; the CDR3 is the one TCRdb lists. V usage is TRBV11-1 and J usage is TRBJ2-3; the table's D call of TRBD1 was not tested on the DNA. The CDR3 has 19 amino acids, counting both end residues. From germline, CDR1 is SGHAT and CDR2 FQDESV (reference sequence). The chain's CDR3 is CASSPPRRAGGGGGTDTQY.

With respect to this clonotype: One junction end disagrees with the germline gene, perhaps due to a read error. V is TRBV4-3 and J is TRBJ1-1; D unresolved. Germline V gives CDR1 LGHNA, CDR2 YSLEER. This CDR3 has 13 residues. The chain's CDR3 is CASSMSPNIEAFF. In DNA, the CDR3 is TGCGCCAGCAGCATGAGCCCTAACATTGAAGCTTTCTTT.

The chain joins TRBV24-1 to TRBJ2-5, with unresolved D. The CDR3 sequence is 11 residues long. Deletions cut 3 bases from V and 4 bases from J, with 2 bases between. Germline V gene sequence: CDR1 KGHDR, CDR2 SFDVKD. The CDR3: CATSDTETQYF. CDR3 in DNA: TGTGCCACCAGTGATACAGAGACCCAGTACTTC.

This clonotype was detected only a few times. This rearrangement joins TRBV4-3 to TRBJ1-2; 7 nucleotides align to TRBD1. Germline trimming cut 0 bases from V and 2 bases from J; bases unmatched to any gene: 6. The germline gives CDR1 LGHNA, CDR2 YSLEER. This CDR3 region has 16 residues. CDR3 residues: CASSQDRAGGNYGYTF. The CDR3 DNA is TGCGCCAGCAGCCAAGATAGAGCAGGGGGAAACTATGGCTACACCTTC.

J is TRBJ1-2 and V is TRBV12-3 or TRBV12-4; possibly TRBD1 for D (6 bases). Trimming took 7 bases from V and 6 from J, leaving 15 bases between them. This CDR3 is 13 amino acids long. This chain's CDR3 is CASNREGQNGYTF. The CDR3 nucleotides are TGTGCCAGCAACCGTGAGGGACAAAATGGCTACACCTTC.

This clonotype was detected many times. The chain links TRBV4-3 to TRBJ2-7; unclear D gene. CDR3 length: 12 residues. Trimming shortened V by 3 bases and J by 4 bases, and 7 bases separated the two germline ends. CDR1 and CDR2 (germline): LGHNA, YSLEER. The CDR3 DNA follows: TGCGCCAGCAGCCAGAGGCGGTACGAGCAGTACTTC. It encodes CASSQRRYEQYF.

This clonotype showed up just a few times. The V gene is TRBV7-2, the J gene TRBJ2-3, with 13 positions matching TRBD2. CDR3 size: 16 residues. V shed 6 bases and J 2 bases; nucleotides not matched to a gene: 5. Germline assignment: CDR1 SGHTA and CDR2 FQGNSA. The CDR3 loop is CASRWTSGRITDTQYF. The CDR3 DNA sequence: TGTGCCAGCAGGTGGACTAGCGGGAGAATCACAGATACGCAGTATTTT.

This clonotype was detected only a few times. CDR3 DNA: TGTGCCAGCAGCCCAGGACGTTTGCGGGTTGGGCGTGGTGAGCAGTTCTTC. Translating gives CASSPGRLRVGRGEQFF. The chain joins TRBV11-3 to TRBJ2-1, with a weak D call TRBD2 (5 bases). The CDR3 contains 17 residues. Per the germline V gene, CDR1 is SGHNT and CDR2 is YENEEA. Deletions cut 5 bases from V and 9 bases from J, with 26 bases between. Full variable domain (missing parts from reference TRBV11-3 and TRBJ2-1): EAGVVQSPRYKIIEKKQPVAFWCNPISGHNTLYWYLQNLGQGPELLIRYENEEAVDDSQLPKDRFSAERLKGVDSTLKIQPAELGDSAVYLCASSPGRLRVGRGEQFFGPGTRLTVL.

The genes are TRBV12-3 or TRBV12-4 and TRBJ2-1, with D hard to call. This CDR3 region has 15 residues. V lost 5 bases and J 0 bases, leaving 11 bases between the germline ends. The CDR3 is CASSPDGYSYNEQFF. DNA of the CDR3: TGTGCCAGCAGTCCCGACGGATACTCCTACAATGAGCAGTTCTTC.

This chain links TRBV7-9 with TRBJ1-3; no clear D gene. V was trimmed by 2 bases and J by 0 bases, leaving 11 bases between them. This CDR3 contains 16 residues. Germline V gene data show CDR1 as SEHNR and CDR2 as FQNEAQ (reference sequence). The CDR3 nucleotides are TGTGCCAGCAGCTTATTTTCAGCCTACTCTGGAAACACCATATATTTT. It translates to CASSLFSAYSGNTIYF.

This clonotype has a count of ten or more. V gene TRBV28 combines with J gene TRBJ2-5; 9 bases line up with TRBD1. The germline gives CDR1 MDHEN, CDR2 SYDVKM. The V gene end was trimmed by 5 bases and the J gene end by 2 bases; junction bases not matched to a gene: 3. The CDR3 is made up of 14 amino acids. This CDR3 reads CASSTGGEQETQYF. The CDR3, as DNA: TGTGCCAGCAGTACAGGGGGCGAACAAGAGACCCAGTACTTC. The full variable domain, in which reference TRBV28 and TRBJ2-5 provide the parts outside the CDR3, is DVKVTQSSRYLVKRTGEKVFLECVQDMDHENMFWYRQDPGLGLRLIYFSYDVKMKEKGDIPEGYSVSREKKERFSLILESASTNQTSMYLCASSTGGEQETQYFGPGTRLLVL.

Concerning this clonotype: This could be a read error, since a much larger clone is one nucleotide away. The gene calls are TRBV7-8 and TRBJ2-1; TRBD2 matches at 13 bases. The CDR3 is 15 residues long. Germline V gives CDR1 SGHVS, CDR2 FQNEAQ. CDR3 in amino acids: CVSSGPGLAGNEQFF. The CDR3 DNA sequence: TGTGTCAGCAGCGGACCGGGACTAGCGGGAAATGAGCAGTTCTTC.

This clonotype has at least ten counts. The V gene is TRBV28, the J gene TRBJ2-1; D not resolved. Germline CDR1 reads MDHEN; CDR2 reads SYDVKM. With 5 bases removed from V and 3 bases from J, the gap between germline ends came to 8 bases. The CDR3 covers 13 residues. The CDR3 bases are TGTGCCAGCAGTATCGGCCGCTACAATGAGCAGTTCTTC. This sequence encodes CASSIGRYNEQFF.